The clone carrying this T cell receptor beta chain was seen more than once but under ten times. Its antigen is as yet unknown. This entry comes from a study of response to subunit inactivated influenza vaccine. MiXCR, run by TCRdb on the RT-PCR reads, gives a single entry per CDR3 protein. This table holds 500,000 to 600,000 distinct CDR3 sequences, 15% to 20% found once. Regarding the study as a whole: Seasonal influenza vaccination, on each occasion, was suggested by the authors to recruit few new T cells.

V was cut by 0 bases and J by 5 bases, with 13 bases left in between. The CDR3 sequence is 15 residues long. Germline loops: CDR1 SGHRS, CDR2 YFSETQ. The chain couples TRBV5-1 to TRBJ2-3, with D perhaps given as TRBD1 or TRBD2 (5 bases each). The input for sequencing was CD4+ T cells sorted from PBMCs, taken roughly 24 months after vaccination. The sequence was collected from a man aged 50 to 75 who received an inactivated influenza vaccine. The CDR3 nucleotides are TGCGCCAGCAGCTTGGATTTGGGGACCGAAGATACGCAGTATTTT. Translation: CASSLDLGTEDTQYF.